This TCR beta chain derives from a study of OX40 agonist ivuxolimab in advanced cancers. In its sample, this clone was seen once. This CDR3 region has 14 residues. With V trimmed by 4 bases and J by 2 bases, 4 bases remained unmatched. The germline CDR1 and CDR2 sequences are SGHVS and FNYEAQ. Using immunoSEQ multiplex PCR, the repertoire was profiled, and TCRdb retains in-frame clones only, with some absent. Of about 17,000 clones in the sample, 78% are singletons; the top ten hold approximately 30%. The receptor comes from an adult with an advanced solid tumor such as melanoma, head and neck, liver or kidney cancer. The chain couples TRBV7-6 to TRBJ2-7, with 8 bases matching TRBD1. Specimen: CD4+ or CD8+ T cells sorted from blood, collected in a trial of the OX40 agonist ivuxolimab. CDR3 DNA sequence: TGTGCCAGCAGCTACGGGACAGGTACCTACGAGCAGTACTTC. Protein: CASSYGTGTYEQYF.